This TCR beta chain was captured in a study of identical twins. Study-level results: Clonotypes of the beta chain that were abundant in cord blood carried fewer insertions (memory repertoires showed none). Out-of-frame TCR alpha sharing observed in monozygotic twins exceeded model estimates. Instead of following the same donors, the conclusions were based on cross-sectional statistical analysis.

Germline V lookup: CDR1 MNHNS, CDR2 SASEGT. The junction had 20 bases not matched to a gene; V was cut back by 8 bases and J by 8 bases. The CDR3 is made up of 17 amino acids. Points on this clonotype: The antigen is undetermined.

Unique molecular identifiers were in the cDNA, with template-switch universal primer binding. TCRdb processed the 5' RACE reads anew with MiXCR; each CDR3 protein has one entry. In the table there are about 450,000 distinct CDR3 sequences, approximately 17% of which are singletons. Sequencing input: naive T cells sorted from blood. The rearrangement joins TRBV6-1 to TRBJ1-2; the match to TRBD1 covers 10 bases. This receptor was obtained from a man aged 50 or older in good health. Here the CDR3 reads CASFWGQGILMALGYTF. CDR3 nucleotide sequence: TGTGCCAGCTTTTGGGGACAGGGGATTCTTATGGCTCTAGGCTACACCTTC.